This TCR beta chain was found in a study of post-analysis software for immune sequencing data. Study-wide results and limits: Included in a set of about 5 TRBV segments more frequent in patients than controls were TRBV5-6, TRBV5-1 and TRBV20-1.

This clonotype was detected only a few times. Its specificity is unknown. Every TCR beta cDNA library bore unique molecular identifiers. A single record per CDR3 protein comes from TCRdb applying MiXCR to the PCR reads. The data contain 800,000 to 950,000 distinct CDR3 sequences, approximately 57% of them seen just once; the ten biggest clones take up roughly 4.4%. V was trimmed by 1 base and J by 0 bases, leaving 7 bases between them. This CDR3 has 14 residues. Germline assignment: CDR1 LGHDT and CDR2 YNNKEL (reference sequence). This TCR was sampled from a girl aged 10 to 17 with multiple sclerosis. The sequencing sample was made of blood. The chain is built from TRBV3-1 and TRBJ2-7; no clear D gene. For the CDR3, the DNA is TGTGCCAGCAGCCAAGTGGTCAGCTCCTACGAGCAGTACTTC. Protein sequence: CASSQVVSSYEQYF.